The 23 T cell receptor beta chains below were found in one sample sequenced in a study of Ad26.COV2.S vaccination and SARS-CoV-2 variants. Treatment reported: roughly 18 received Ad26.COV2.S at low or high dose, single or two shots; 5 received placebo; per-sample allocation not given. Day 63 following the first vaccine or placebo injection was when the samples were taken. Generated by immunoSEQ multiplex PCR, the TCRdb table keeps only in-frame clones and is missing some. Among around 320,000 clones listed, around 84% were seen once. The source was peripheral blood, collected in a trial of Ad26.COV2.S vaccine versus placebo. The source of these receptors is a person aged 18-60 years who received the Ad26.COV2.S COVID-19 vaccine or a placebo.

The genes are TRBV5-4 and TRBJ1-5, with D uncertain. Germline V gene sequence: CDR1 SGHNT, CDR2 YYREEE (reference sequence). Trimming took off 0 bases at V and 6 bases at J, with 7 bases between the two ends. The CDR3 has 13 residues. The CDR3 spells CASSLDSGQPQHF. The CDR3 bases are TGTGCCAGCAGCTTGGACTCGGGTCAGCCCCAGCATTTT. Full variable domain (remainder filled in from reference TRBV5-4 and TRBJ1-5): ETGVTQSPTHLIKTRGQQVTLRCSSQSGHNTVSWYQQALGQGPQFIFQYYREEENGRGNFPPRFSGLQFPNYSSELNVNALELDDSALYLCASSLDSGQPQHFGDGTRLSIL.

This chain joins TRBV2 and TRBJ1-2; D gene unclear. The germline V and J ends were trimmed by 5 bases and 6 bases, with 13 bases remaining between them. The CDR3 extends over 13 amino acids. CDR1 and CDR2 (germline): SNHLY, FYNNEI. The CDR3 sequence: CASSLLWVNGYTF. CDR3 DNA: TGTGCCAGCAGTCTACTTTGGGTTAATGGCTACACCTTC. The full variable domain, with the rest looked up from reference TRBV2 and TRBJ1-2, is EPEVTQTPSHQVTQMGQEVILRCVPISNHLYFYWYRQILGQKVEFLVSFYNNEISEKSEIFDDQFSVERPDGSNFTLKIRSTKLEDSAMYFCASSLLWVNGYTFGSGTRLTVV.

In DNA form, the CDR3 reads TGTGCCAGCAGCCCCTGGGGATCCGGAAACACCATATATTTT. It yields the protein CASSPWGSGNTIYF. The chain employs TRBV7-2 and TRBJ1-3; D gene ambiguous. Trimming removed 5 bases from V and 4 bases from J, with 12 bases in between. CDR3 length: 14 residues. CDR1 and CDR2 from the germline V gene are SGHTA and FQGNSA. Full variable domain (remainder filled in from reference TRBV7-2 and TRBJ1-3): GAGVSQSPSNKVTEKGKDVELRCDPISGHTALYWYRQSLGQGLEFLIYFQGNSAPDKSGLPSDRFSAERTGGSVSTLTIQRTQQEDSAVYLCASSPWGSGNTIYFGEGSWLTVV.

The chain employs TRBV28 and TRBJ1-5; no firm D call. This CDR3 region has 14 residues. Trimming took 8 bases from V and 4 from J, leaving 15 bases between them. In germline, CDR1 is MDHEN, CDR2 SYDVKM. CDR3 amino acids: CASGGPGGNQPQHF. In DNA, the CDR3 is TGTGCCAGCGGTGGTCCTGGCGGGAATCAGCCCCAGCATTTT.

The chain carries TRBV5-6 and TRBJ1-1, with no clear D. V shed 2 bases and J shed 0 bases, with 8 bases lying between them. CDR1 is SGHDT and CDR2 is YYEEEE in the germline V gene. The CDR3 sequence is 14 residues long. CDR3 protein: CASSFRPVNTEAFF. DNA of the CDR3: TGTGCCAGCAGCTTTAGACCGGTGAACACTGAAGCTTTCTTT. Full variable domain (rest looked up from reference TRBV5-6 and TRBJ1-1): DAGVTQSPTHLIKTRGQQVTLRCSPKSGHDTVSWYQQALGQGPQFIFQYYEEEERQRGNFPDRFSGHQFPNYSSELNVNALLLGDSALYLCASSFRPVNTEAFFGQGTRLTVV.

The rearrangement links TRBV7-2 to TRBJ1-2, with a weak D call TRBD1 (6 bases). CDR1 and CDR2 from the germline V gene are SGHTA and FQGNSA. This CDR3 spans 15 amino acids. V was clipped by 5 bases and J by 2 bases, with 15 bases between them. CDR3 sequence reads: CASSLDRLDNYGYTF. CDR3 nucleotides: TGTGCCAGCAGCCTAGACAGGCTAGACAACTATGGCTACACCTTC.

The rearrangement links TRBV7-6 to TRBJ1-1; TRBD1 matches 10 bases. Germline CDR1 SGHVS, CDR2 FNYEAQ. Unmatched junction bases numbered 11, after V lost 5 bases and J lost 5 bases. The CDR3 totals 16 residues. In DNA form, the CDR3 reads TGTGCCAGCAGCCCCGAATCCGGACAGGGGGGGACTGAAGCTTTCTTT. Its protein product is CASSPESGQGGTEAFF.

In its sample, this clone was seen once. The chain couples TRBV6-5 to TRBJ2-1; no reliable D call. Looked up from germline, CDR1 is MNHEY and CDR2 is SVGAGI. The length of the CDR3 is 12 residues. V was pared by 3 bases and J by 5 bases, with 5 bases between. In DNA, the CDR3 is TGTGCCAGCAGTTATCCCGACAATGAGCAGTTCTTC. This translates into CASSYPDNEQFF.

This chain links TRBV6-5 with TRBJ1-2; tentative D call: TRBD1 (5 bases). Trimming took off 2 bases at V and 1 base at J, with 11 bases between the two ends. This CDR3 spans 15 amino acids. Germline V gene sequence: CDR1 MNHEY, CDR2 SVGAGI. CDR3 coding DNA: TGTGCCAGCAGTTACATAACAGGACTTAACTATGGCTACACCTTC. It is translated as CASSYITGLNYGYTF.

The rearrangement links TRBV5-4 to TRBJ1-1; the D gene is possibly TRBD1 (6 bases). Trimming took 3 bases from V and 3 from J, leaving 18 bases between them. Germline loops: CDR1 SGHNT, CDR2 YYREEE (reference sequence). The CDR3 consists of 16 residues. This CDR3 is CASSSGVVGGDTEAFF. The CDR3 coding sequence is TGTGCCAGCAGCTCAGGGGTTGTGGGCGGAGACACTGAAGCTTTCTTT.

The rearrangement links TRBV11-3 to TRBJ1-1, with D perhaps TRBD1 (6 bases). CDR3 length equals 13 residues. CDR1 is SGHNT, CDR2 YENEEA, per germline. The V end lost 5 bases, the J end lost 3 bases, and 10 bases lay between the germline ends. Here the CDR3 DNA reads TGTGCCAGCAGCCAAAACAGGGACACTGAAGCTTTCTTT. Protein: CASSQNRDTEAFF.

With regard to this clone: An end of the junction does not agree with germline; a read error may underlie this. V gene TRBV15 combines with J gene TRBJ1-1; maybe TRBD1 (5 bases). The CDR3 is made up of 12 amino acids. Germline V gives CDR1 LNHNV, CDR2 YYDKDF (reference sequence). The CDR3 sequence is CATSRATGAPSF. CDR3 DNA sequence: TGTGCCACCAGCAGAGCGACCGGGGCCCCTTCCTTT.

J is TRBJ1-3 and V is TRBV7-2; no clear D gene. This CDR3 has 16 residues. The germline V and J ends were trimmed by 0 bases and 0 bases, with 9 bases remaining between them. From germline, CDR1 is SGHTA and CDR2 FQGNSA. The CDR3: CASSLAGRLSGNTIYF. DNA of the CDR3: TGTGCCAGCAGCTTAGCGGGGAGACTCTCTGGAAACACCATATATTTT.

This chain links TRBV3-1 (or the pseudogene TRBV3-2) with TRBJ2-3, with 9 bases aligning to TRBD2. V trimming: 1 base; J trimming: 10 bases; junction bases outside the gene matches: 0. The CDR3 has 12 residues. Looked up from germline, CDR1 is LGHDT and CDR2 is YNNKEL (reference sequence). The CDR3: CASSQGLAAQYF. CDR3 nucleotides: TGTGCCAGCAGCCAAGGACTAGCGGCGCAGTATTTT.

This chain connects TRBV3-1 (or the pseudogene TRBV3-2) to TRBJ2-5; TRBD1 aligns across 7 bases. The J segment lost 5 bases and the V segment lost 1 base, leaving 7 bases of the junction unmatched. This CDR3 is built from 15 residues. Germline V gives CDR1 LGHDT, CDR2 YNNKEL (reference sequence). In nucleotides, the CDR3 is TGTGCCAGCAGCCAAGCGGCAGGGGGTGGGGAGACCCAGTACTTC. It yields the protein CASSQAAGGGETQYF.

CDR3 coding DNA: TGCGCCAGCAGCCCAACCCTCGGGCGGGGGGCCTACGAGCAGTACTTC. It specifies CASSPTLGRGAYEQYF. V and J are TRBV4-3 and TRBJ2-7; TRBD2 aligns across 8 bases. Germline V CDR1 and CDR2: LGHNA, YSLEER. The CDR3 runs 16 residues. The V gene end was trimmed by 4 bases and the J gene end by 2 bases; junction bases not matched to a gene: 10.

The chain uses TRBV7-6 and TRBJ1-1; tentatively, D is TRBD1 (5 bases). Trimming removed 2 bases from V and 5 bases from J, with 27 bases in between. This CDR3 has 19 amino acids. Germline V lookup: CDR1 SGHVS, CDR2 FNYEAQ. The CDR3 DNA is TGTGCCAGCAGCTTATACGGAGCGGGGAGCAGGGTTGCGTTAACTGAAGCTTTCTTT. Amino acid sequence: CASSLYGAGSRVALTEAFF.

The V call is TRBV6-2 or TRBV6-3, the J call TRBJ2-6; D perhaps matches TRBD2 (5 bases). The CDR3 consists of 17 residues. Trimming took off 4 bases at V and 0 bases at J, with 13 bases between the two ends. From germline, CDR1 is MNHEY and CDR2 SVGEGT. This chain's CDR3 is CASSLRERVSGANVLTF. The CDR3 DNA reads TGTGCCAGCAGTTTAAGGGAGAGAGTCTCTGGGGCCAACGTCCTGACTTTC.

The gene calls are TRBV9 and TRBJ2-1; possibly TRBD1 or TRBD2 for D (6 bases each). The V gene's germline CDR1 is SGDLS and CDR2 YYNGEE. The CDR3 contains 16 residues. Trimming took 2 bases from V and 4 from J, leaving 16 bases between them. The CDR3 sequence is CASSVQGGRGYNEQFF. CDR3 nucleotide sequence: TGTGCCAGCAGCGTTCAAGGGGGGCGTGGATACAATGAGCAGTTCTTC.

The chain joins TRBV11-3 to TRBJ2-7; 11 bases are shared with TRBD1. Germline CDR1 and CDR2: SGHNT and YENEEA. The CDR3 contains 12 residues. The V and J ends lost 11 bases and 6 bases, in that order; junction bases with no gene match: 6. The CDR3, as DNA: TGTGCCTCGGGGACAGGGGGGCTCGAGCAGTACTTC. Protein product: CASGTGGLEQYF.

The chain has TRBV4-2 and TRBJ1-1; 8 bases are shared with TRBD1. CDR1 and CDR2 (germline): LGHNA, YNFKEQ. The CDR3 extends over 15 amino acids. V lost 4 bases and J lost 4; bases outside the gene matches: 8. The CDR3 spells CASSRDRGGGTEAFF. In DNA form, the CDR3 reads TGTGCCAGCAGCCGTGACAGGGGAGGGGGCACTGAAGCTTTCTTT.

The chain couples TRBV7-2 to TRBJ1-2, with 7 positions matching TRBD1. The CDR3 extends over 19 amino acids. V shed 1 base and J 3 bases; nucleotides not matched to a gene: 17. Germline V gives CDR1 SGHTA, CDR2 FQGNSA. CDR3 region: CASSLGRGGNRVGDYGYTF. The CDR3 bases are TGTGCCAGCAGCTTAGGACGAGGGGGCAACAGGGTGGGCGACTATGGCTACACCTTC.

The chain combines TRBV5-6 with TRBJ2-1, with a weak D call TRBD1 (7 bases). V lost 4 bases and J lost 0, with 17 bases in between. CDR3 length equals 17 residues. Germline CDR1 is SGHDT and CDR2 is YYEEEE. As DNA, the CDR3 is TGTGCCAGCAGCGTTGGAATTCAGGGGGGCTCCTACAATGAGCAGTTCTTC. Translation: CASSVGIQGGSYNEQFF.